The T cell receptor (beta chain) described here comes from a study of cytomegalovirus exposure and HLA in healthy donors (dated by TCRdb to between 2016 and 2019). Regarding the study in general: An earlier analysis of more than 550 of the donors reported 276 Gb of sequence data and 95 million to 130 million unique TCR beta sequences obtained from 180 million or so T cells. An early release covering over 500 HLA-typed donors comprised 250 to 350 gigabases of sequencing data and tens of millions of unique TCR sequences. Among the roughly 400 genotyped donors, approximately 82% belonged to the genetic ancestry cluster associated with self-reported Caucasian donors. The study aimed to test whether signatures of past pathogen exposure could be identified by cataloging public T cell receptors. The T cell repertoires of around 730 subjects were profiled by immunosequencing and related to cytomegalovirus serostatus. In addition to the first cohort of several hundred subjects, a separate validation cohort of around 110 different subjects was used. High-throughput TCR immunosequencing, statistical association of individual TCRs with disease status, and machine learning were combined to predict cytomegalovirus infection status. A later analysis re-examined previously published TCR beta repertoires from more than 650 donors and added high-resolution HLA genotyping to investigate patterns of TCR occurrence. Rather than drawing on any new phenotypic data, the later analysis identified candidate immune exposures from TCR beta sequences and the way those sequences occurred across donors. To decide whether each TCR beta V gene segment behaved as functional or pseudogenic, an earlier analysis of approximately 620 of the donors relied on high-throughput TCR beta sequencing. Donor age, sex, ethnicity and CMV serostatus were collected together with the repertoire data. In a later genetic analysis, genome-wide SNP genotypes for about 55% of the roughly 700 donors were used, and that subset was treated as a discovery cohort. All discovery cohort repertoires had been generated using a single sequencing platform. Both class I and class II loci were covered by HLA typing, at four-digit resolution. The number of donors typed differed by locus, with roughly 629-640 for A, B, C, DRB1 and DQB1, 522 for DQA1, nearly 610 for DPA1, and about 450 for DPB1. Five DR-DQ haplotypes were treated as single units for association and clustering because of strong linkage in the cohort. Among roughly 370 genotyped donors of the cohort, an average of roughly 240,000 unique TCR beta nucleotide sequences were sequenced per donor, about a sixth of them non-productive.

Reading from cysteine to phenylalanine, the CDR3 counts 17 amino acids. The sequence is cut down to CDR3 DNA, 51 bases in frame from base 1. Trimmed from V: 5 bases; trimmed from J: 7 bases; junction bases lacking a gene match: 17. CDR1 and CDR2, per the germline V gene (reference sequence), are SGHAT and FQDESV. Remarks on this clone: The antigen it binds to is not known. Base-call qualities are not available, and no considerably larger clone is one nucleotide away.

General study outcomes and caveats: Only TCR beta chains were sequenced in this cohort, and the absence of alpha or paired-chain data limited detectable features. Cytomegalovirus status was reported to be diagnosed by the classifier with high specificity and sensitivity in both the original and validation cohorts. Correlated functional status among segregating V segments might reflect linkage disequilibrium, but an unknown experimental factor could not be ruled out. A later analysis found that TCR association rates varied across HLA loci, with DRB1 alleles showing the most associated TCRs and HLA-C alleles the fewest. A further reported finding was that TCR beta sequences accurately predicted the HLA-A and HLA-B alleles for most subjects in the first cohort. When HLA alleles, especially DR and DQ, strongly co-occurred, attributing TCR associations to individual alleles was difficult. Some IMGT-functional V segments, including TRBV6-2 and TRBV6-3, could not be distinguished by the 87-base-pair reads and were therefore excluded. HLA typing was unavailable for some donors at each locus, so association tests used only the typed subset. The earlier analysis of approximately 560 of the donors excluded some 16 rarely observed V segments, including chromosome 9 orphons, because counts were too low. The presence/absence analyses assumed that sequencing depth was roughly uniform across donors, and that assumption may not be true. The authors suggested that the approach could potentially be extended to other disease states and immunological phenotypes. The sequencing pipeline was judged likely to have produced a cluster of highly shared sequence variants as a technical artifact. In a later analysis, most CMV-associated TCR beta chains were found to appear HLA-restricted, with HLA associations seemingly driven largely by CMV exposure. According to a later genetic analysis, donors in an Asian-associated ancestry cluster had fewer N-insertions in productive TCRs than the roughly 660-donor mean. The study listed approximately 150 TCR beta chains as associated with cytomegalovirus. In a later analysis, HLA-associated TCR beta chains were found to be more clonally expanded and to have lower generation probabilities than equally common non-associated chains. At a false discovery rate of 0.05, a later analysis linked fewer than 20,000 TCR beta sequences to specific HLA alleles. Several of the top co-occurrence clusters appeared to be linked to parvovirus B19, influenza, CMV and Epstein-Barr virus, according to a later analysis. Broadly in line with IMGT annotations, most TCR beta V segments showed up in productive rearrangements about 87% or about 30% of the time in an earlier analysis of 450 to 750 of the donors. A few of the identified cytomegalovirus-associated TCR beta chains were confirmed in vitro to be specific for cytomegalovirus antigens. A later genetic analysis associated a missense DCLRE1C variant with V-gene and J-gene trimming of TCR beta chains, and an independent cohort replicated the association. While some public TCRs were present in many individuals, most TCR sequences turned up only very rarely across donors. The only immune exposure information available for the cohort was CMV serostatus.

The cohort consisted of 650 to 850 healthy bone marrow donors. All cohort members were sampled while nominally healthy, although unrecorded immune exposures were likely present. The donor tested CMV seropositive and was one of the 289 seropositive cohort members. Every donor gave a peripheral blood sample, and the peripheral blood mononuclear cells from that sample were used for TCR beta sequencing. The Qiagen DNeasy Blood Extraction Kit was used to extract genomic DNA from the blood cell samples. The library was produced with the immunoSEQ multiplex PCR assay. For the multiplex PCR, a mixture combining 60 forward primers for TCR Vbeta segments and 13 reverse primers for TCR Jbeta segments was used. The CDR3 region of rearranged TCR beta genes was amplified from genomic DNA with a multiplex PCR assay. The amplified TCR beta libraries were sequenced on the Illumina HiSeq System as 87-base-pair reads. Concerning the study's data processing: Across the 670 or so repertoires, a later analysis counted 80 million or so unique TCR beta chains, around 10 million of which were shared by at least two donors. Raw reads were error-corrected and collapsed into unique sequences by a nearest-neighbor algorithm in which closely related sequences were merged to remove PCR and sequencing errors. CDR3 sequences were aligned to IMGT reference sequences to assign V, D and J gene segments. For a sequence to be retained, a match of at least six nucleotides was required to both a V gene segment and a J gene segment. A rearrangement counted as productive if the CDR3 had no stop codons and remained in frame with V and J, and every other rearrangement counted as non-productive. Following IMGT convention, CDR3 was defined as the stretch from the second conserved V-encoded cysteine up to the conserved J-encoded phenylalanine. In an earlier analysis of 587 of the donors, sequences lacking an unambiguous match to a single V gene segment were excluded. An earlier analysis of a few hundred of the donors classified V segments as functional when productive rearrangements were above 56.7% and as segregating when the standard deviation between donors was above 5%. A statistical classification framework was built to diagnose cytomegalovirus status from the catalog of TCR beta chain sequences. A later analysis assigned V and J genes by comparing TCR nucleotide sequences with IMGT/GENE-DB human TR gene sequences. In a later analysis, CDR3 sequences and most-parsimonious VDJ recombination scenarios were assigned using the TCRdist pipeline. In a later analysis, every TCR beta chain was defined by the combination of its CDR3 amino acid sequence and its V-gene family, and reads without a unique V-gene family were dropped. As a way to deal with suspected cross-contamination and a sequencing artifact, a later analysis dropped roughly 620 nucleotide sequences that were highly shared and had low generation probability. In a later analysis, a clonal expansion index was calculated for each public chain from normalized within-repertoire ranks of inferred template counts. A later analysis computed generation probabilities with a VDJ recombination model fitted to out-of-frame rearrangements, and checked the results against IGoR. In a later analysis, hypergeometric tests were used to score TCR-TCR, TCR-HLA and TCR-CMV co-occurrence, with a repertoire-size bias correction applied to TCR pairs. A later analysis estimated false discovery rates by permuting HLA or CMV assignments 20 times. In a later analysis, co-occurring TCRs were grouped using DBSCAN, with TCRdist sequence similarity added in when clustering inside HLA-allele-positive subsets. Repertoires with fewer than 30,000 or more than 120,000 public chains, plus five repertoires with anomalous nucleotide sharing, were excluded from co-occurrence clustering. What TCRdb holds here is the immuneACCESS table cut down to in-frame rearrangements. Part of the clones is not present; checked against another copy, under half of the missing clones reflect an unresolved V gene, and the others are unexplained. D and trimming were read from the DNA, whereas the V and J calls and clone size are those reported in that table. Counted in this sample were 200,000 to 300,000 clones; 84% of them appeared once. The ten largest clones add up to roughly 2% of the sample.

Recombination connected TRBV11-1 to TRBJ2-7; TRBD2 aligns with 10 central bases. This clonotype originated in a woman aged 35 to 49 in good health and CMV-seropositive. The sequenced material came from PBMCs. Here is the DNA: TGTGCCAGCAGCCCTGGGGCTAGCGGGAGATCAGGGGGTGAGCAGTACTTC. Its protein is CASSPGASGRSGGEQYF.